The 30 T cell receptor beta chains given below trace back to one sample, sequenced in a study of cytomegalovirus exposure and HLA in healthy donors. Researchers ran the PCR with 60 Vbeta and 13 Jbeta primers. Measured with immunoSEQ multiplex PCR; TCRdb has only the in-frame clones, and not every one. The sample contains about 220,000 clones, over 80% of which appear only once. The source material was PBMCs. The origin of the receptors is a woman between 40 and 55 years old in good health and CMV-seropositive.

This chain uses TRBV7-3 with TRBJ2-3, with D perhaps matching TRBD2 (6 bases). Germline V gene data show CDR1 as SGHTA and CDR2 as FQGTGA. The CDR3 spans 15 residues. Trimming left V 3 bases short and J 6 bases short, with 16 bases between. For the CDR3, the DNA is TGTGCCAGCAGCTTCCGGGGTCCCAGCGGGGATACGCAGTATTTT. This encodes CASSFRGPSGDTQYF.

The chain links TRBV6-1 to TRBJ1-3; maybe TRBD1 (5 bases). The V gene lost 6 bases and the J gene lost 0 bases, with 12 bases spanning the gap. CDR1 and CDR2 (germline): MNHNS, SASEGT. This CDR3 region has 15 residues. The CDR3 DNA is TGTGCCAGCAGGGGGGGAGCCGACTCTGGAAACACCATATATTTT. Protein product: CASRGGADSGNTIYF.

V is TRBV11-3 and J is TRBJ2-1; D perhaps matches TRBD2 (6 bases). Trimming removed 8 bases from V and 0 bases from J, with 14 bases in between. This CDR3 region has 15 residues. Germline V gives CDR1 SGHNT, CDR2 YENEEA. This chain's CDR3 is CASGVDGSSYNEQFF. The CDR3 DNA reads TGTGCCAGCGGAGTAGACGGGAGCTCCTACAATGAGCAGTTCTTC.

Concerning this clone itself: Different DNA sequences within this sample yield the same CDR3. The chain recombines TRBV7-9 with TRBJ2-1, with 11 nucleotides matching TRBD2. The germline CDR1 and CDR2 sequences are SEHNR and FQNEAQ (reference sequence). This CDR3 is 15 amino acids long. V gave up 5 bases and J gave up 4 bases; unmatched junction bases: 4. This CDR3 is CASSPRLAGYNEQFF. Here the CDR3 DNA reads TGTGCCAGCAGCCCCAGACTAGCGGGGTACAATGAGCAGTTCTTC.

Comment on this clone: Within the sample, other DNA sequences also encode this same CDR3. V usage is TRBV7-9 and J usage is TRBJ2-7; TRBD1 might be the D (7 bases). The germline CDR1 and CDR2 sequences are SEHNR and FQNEAQ (reference sequence). Trimming took 5 bases from V and 2 from J, leaving 13 bases between them. This CDR3 has 14 amino acids. This CDR3 is CASSLGGTAYEQYF. The DNA for the CDR3 is TGTGCCAGCAGCCTAGGGGGGACAGCCTACGAGCAGTACTTC. Full variable domain (missing parts from reference TRBV7-9 and TRBJ2-7): DTGVSQNPRHKITKRGQNVTFRCDPISEHNRLYWYRQTLGQGPEFLTYFQNEAQLEKSRLLSDRFSAERPKGSFSTLEIQRTEQGDSAMYLCASSLGGTAYEQYFGPGTRLTVT.

The rearrangement uses TRBV5-1 and TRBJ1-1; D not resolved. Germline V gene data show CDR1 as SGHRS and CDR2 as YFSETQ. This CDR3 region has 14 residues. Trimming removed 4 bases at V and 2 bases at J, with 12 bases between. Written as DNA, the CDR3 is TGCGCCAGCAGCCCTCTGCCGGTCAACACTGAAGCTTTCTTT. Its translation is CASSPLPVNTEAFF. Complete variable domain (other parts from reference TRBV5-1 and TRBJ1-1): KAGVTQTPRYLIKTRGQQVTLSCSPISGHRSVSWYQQTPGQGLQFLFEYFSETQRNKGNFPGRFSGRQFSNSRSEMNVSTLELGDSALYLCASSPLPVNTEAFFGQGTRLTVV.

The V and J genes are TRBV29-1 and TRBJ2-7; possible D gene TRBD2, 6 bases. The CDR3 is 14 amino acids. The V gene's germline CDR1 is SQVTM and CDR2 ANQGSEA. V dropped 7 bases and J dropped 5 bases, with 21 bases sitting between them. The CDR3 DNA reads TGCAGCGCCGAAGGTGAAAAATCGGGGGACGAGCAGTACTTC. Protein: CSAEGEKSGDEQYF.

The chain uses TRBV7-2 and TRBJ1-5, with TRBD1 identical over 8 bases. The CDR3 runs 17 residues. Losses at the gene ends were 1 base for V and 0 bases for J; bases not matched to a gene: 5. Germline CDR1 and CDR2: SGHTA and FQGNSA. The CDR3 nucleotides are TGTGCCAGCAGCTTAGGGGACAGGTTGTATAGCAATCAGCCCCAGCATTTT. It translates to CASSLGDRLYSNQPQHF.

This clone was counted a few times. The chain couples TRBV5-8 to TRBJ1-5, with no clear D. Between the trimmed V and J ends, which lost 3 bases and 0 bases, there was a span of 16 bases. The germline V gene encodes CDR1 SGHTS and CDR2 YDEGEE. The CDR3 length is 17 residues. The CDR3 DNA is TGTGCCAGCAGCTCCTCGCGAGGATCCTATAGCAATCAGCCCCAGCATTTT. Translation: CASSSSRGSYSNQPQHF.

The J gene is TRBJ2-1, the V gene TRBV2, with TRBD2 identical over 16 bases. Germline-derived CDR1 and CDR2 are SNHLY and FYNNEI. The CDR3 spans 15 residues. V lost 9 bases to trimming and J lost 8 bases; unmatched junction nucleotides: 7. As DNA, the CDR3 is TGTGCCAGTCGGCCGGGACTAGCGGGGGGGCATGAGCAGTTCTTC. This sequence encodes CASRPGLAGGHEQFF.

This clone has a single count. The chain uses TRBV28 and TRBJ2-3, with D possibly matching TRBD2 (6 bases). Per the germline V gene, CDR1 is MDHEN and CDR2 is SYDVKM. The CDR3 covers 14 residues. V dropped 7 bases and J dropped 3 bases, with 14 bases sitting between them. The CDR3 is CASTLTGGTDTQYF. As DNA, the CDR3 is TGTGCCAGCACTCTCACCGGGGGTACAGATACGCAGTATTTT.

J is TRBJ2-3 and V is TRBV11-2, with 8 bases identical to TRBD2. Germline assignment: CDR1 SGHAT and CDR2 FQNNGV. V was clipped by 1 base and J by 5 bases; unmatched bases: 5. The CDR3 length is 15 residues. CDR3 nucleotide sequence: TGTGCCAGCAGCTTAGTGGCGGGAGGCCTAGATACGCAGTATTTT. As protein: CASSLVAGGLDTQYF.

CDR3 region: CASSWRRNTEAFF. The DNA of the CDR3 is TGTGCCAGCAGCTGGCGGAGGAACACTGAAGCTTTCTTT. This chain uses TRBV11-1 with TRBJ1-1; D not resolved. With 4 bases removed from V and 1 base from J, the gap between germline ends came to 7 bases. The CDR3 is made up of 13 amino acids. Germline V gene data show CDR1 as SGHAT and CDR2 as FQDESV (reference sequence).

A single count supports this clone. The chain carries TRBV6-5 and TRBJ2-6, with D perhaps TRBD1 (6 bases). The germline V and J ends were trimmed by 5 bases and 2 bases, with 10 bases remaining between them. The V gene's germline CDR1 is MNHEY and CDR2 SVGAGI. The CDR3 runs to 15 residues. DNA for the CDR3: TGTGCCAGCAGTATCAGGGGTCCTGGGGCCAACGTCCTGACTTTC. Residues: CASSIRGPGANVLTF.

This chain connects TRBV6-5 to TRBJ1-1; TRBD1 is a possible D gene (6 bases). Germline values: CDR1 MNHEY, CDR2 SVGAGI. The length of the CDR3 is 15 residues. V shed 7 bases and J shed 1 base, with 16 bases lying between them. The DNA for the CDR3 is TGTGCCAGCATCAAAAACGCCAGGGGGAACACTGAAGCTTTCTTT. Translated, it gives CASIKNARGNTEAFF.

This clone was found a few times. The chain combines TRBV18 with TRBJ1-1; TRBD1 aligns across 7 bases. The germline CDR1 and CDR2 sequences are KGHSH and LQKENI. The junction had 7 bases not matched to a gene; V was cut back by 3 bases and J by 0 bases. This CDR3 contains 16 residues. The CDR3 DNA is TGTGCCAGCTCACCTTCCACAGGGGCGATGAACACTGAAGCTTTCTTT. Protein product: CASSPSTGAMNTEAFF.

This clone was seen a few times. The CDR3 region has the DNA TGTGCCAGCAGCAGAGGGACTAGCTCCTACGAGCAGTACTTC. Translated, it gives CASSRGTSSYEQYF. The genes are TRBV7-8 and TRBJ2-7; 8 nucleotides line up with TRBD2. CDR3 size: 14 residues. Germline CDR1 reads SGHVS; CDR2 reads FQNEAQ. V shed 5 bases and J 0 bases; nucleotides not matched to a gene: 3.

The CDR3 protein is CASSPQPRGQRIYEQYF. The CDR3 nucleotides read TGTGCCAGCAGCCCGCAACCGAGGGGACAGAGGATCTACGAGCAGTACTTC. The chain employs TRBV7-2 and TRBJ2-7, with 7 bases lining up with TRBD1. This CDR3 is 17 amino acids long. Germline-derived CDR1 and CDR2 are SGHTA and FQGNSA. Germline trimming cut 5 bases from V and 3 bases from J; bases unmatched to any gene: 16.

This chain uses TRBV27 with TRBJ1-2; 7 positions agree with TRBD1. Germline V gene lookup returns CDR1 MNHEY and CDR2 SMNVEV (reference sequence). V shed 1 base, J shed 6 bases, and the junction held 20 bases outside the gene matches. The CDR3 consists of 19 residues. The CDR3 coding sequence is TGTGCCAGCAGTTTATTCGTGGTGGGGGGTGGGGGACAGAAGAATGGCTACACCTTC. Residues: CASSLFVVGGGGQKNGYTF.

The V call is TRBV7-2, the J call TRBJ2-7; TRBD1 is a possible D gene (5 bases). Trimming took off 2 bases at V and 6 bases at J, with 8 bases between the two ends. CDR1 SGHTA and CDR2 FQGNSA come from the germline V gene. The CDR3 sequence is 12 residues long. The CDR3 nucleotides are TGTGCCAGCAGCTTATACAGGAGCGAGCAGTACTTC. Translation: CASSLYRSEQYF.

The count of this clone is one. Other DNA sequences in the sample encode the same CDR3. The J gene is TRBJ1-6, the V gene TRBV25-1; TRBD1 is a possible D gene (6 bases). CDR1 is MGHDK and CDR2 is SYGVNS in the germline V gene. V lost 6 bases and J 4 bases, leaving 16 bases between the germline ends. The CDR3 loop spans 16 amino acids. The CDR3 loop reads CASSPAQGSYNSPLHF. The CDR3 DNA follows: TGTGCCAGCAGCCCCGCACAGGGCTCTTATAATTCACCCCTCCACTTT.

The DNA of the CDR3 is TGTGCCAGCCTTCTGAGGACAGGGGGCTGGGGCTACACCTTC. This sequence encodes CASLLRTGGWGYTF. This chain connects TRBV28 to TRBJ1-2, with 11 bases identical to TRBD1. Germline lookup yields CDR1 MDHEN and CDR2 SYDVKM. The CDR3 consists of 14 residues. V was clipped by 8 bases and J by 8 bases; unmatched bases: 10.

There are a few counts of this clone. The chain recombines TRBV19 with TRBJ1-6; the D gene is possibly TRBD1 (6 bases). Germline lookup yields CDR1 LNHDA and CDR2 SQIVND (reference sequence). V lost 8 bases and J lost 6, with 11 bases in between. The CDR3 runs 13 residues. The CDR3 region has the DNA TGTGCCAGTCGACAGGTGCCTAATTCACCCCTCCACTTT. It translates to CASRQVPNSPLHF. The entire variable domain, with the rest obtained from reference TRBV19 and TRBJ1-6, is as follows: DGGITQSPKYLFRKEGQNVTLSCEQNLNHDAMYWYRQDPGQGLRLIYYSQIVNDFQKGDIAEGYSVSREKKESFPLTVTSAQKNPTAFYLCASRQVPNSPLHFGNGTRLTVT.

The chain employs TRBV30 and TRBJ2-4, with D perhaps matching TRBD1 (5 bases). Trimming removed 1 base from V and 7 bases from J, with 11 bases in between. The CDR3 has 13 residues. In germline, CDR1 is GTSNPN, CDR2 SVGIG (reference sequence). The CDR3 loop is CAWSAVTANIQYF. CDR3 bases: TGTGCCTGGAGTGCCGTGACAGCTAACATTCAGTACTTC.

The CDR3 here is CASSYSRQGSYNEQFF. CDR3 in DNA: TGTGCCAGCAGTTACTCGAGACAGGGCTCCTACAATGAGCAGTTCTTC. The rearrangement links TRBV6-5 to TRBJ2-1, with 7 bases fitting TRBD1. With 0 bases clipped from V and 0 bases from J, the junction kept 2 bases outside the gene matches. From germline, CDR1 is MNHEY and CDR2 SVGAGI. The CDR3 sequence is 16 residues long.

The rearrangement joins TRBV2 to TRBJ1-1, with TRBD1 as a possible D gene (5 bases). The CDR3 consists of 13 residues. V was clipped by 7 bases and J by 5 bases, with 14 bases between them. Per the germline V gene, CDR1 is SNHLY and CDR2 is FYNNEI. The CDR3 DNA sequence: TGTGCCAGCAAAGGAGGGGTAGGGACTGAAGCTTTCTTT. Its protein is CASKGGVGTEAFF. Looking up the rest from reference TRBV2 and TRBJ1-1 gives the full variable domain: EPEVTQTPSHQVTQMGQEVILRCVPISNHLYFYWYRQILGQKVEFLVSFYNNEISEKSEIFDDQFSVERPDGSNFTLKIRSTKLEDSAMYFCASKGGVGTEAFFGQGTRLTVV.

DNA for the CDR3: TGTGCCAGCAGCCTCCGGGACGAGCAGTACTTC. Protein product: CASSLRDEQYF. This sequence joins TRBV7-8 and TRBJ2-7; D gene ambiguous. Germline V gene data show CDR1 as SGHVS and CDR2 as FQNEAQ. Deletions cut 5 bases from V and 5 bases from J, with 7 bases between. CDR3 length equals 11 residues.

The chain employs TRBV11-2 and TRBJ2-2; 13 positions match TRBD2. Trimming cost V 2 bases and J 5 bases; bases outside gene matches: 8. Germline V gives CDR1 SGHAT, CDR2 FQNNGV. The CDR3 is 18 amino acids. CDR3 DNA sequence: TGTGCCAGCAGCTTAACCAGGTGGACTAGCGGGAGTACCGGGGAGCTGTTTTTT. The encoded protein is CASSLTRWTSGSTGELFF.

The chain carries TRBV10-2 and TRBJ2-5; the match to TRBD2 covers 8 bases. CDR1 WSHSY and CDR2 SAAADI come from the germline V gene. After removal of 5 bases from V and 2 bases from J, the junction contained 4 bases not matched to a gene. The CDR3 runs to 14 residues. The CDR3 is CASSISGRQETQYF. CDR3 DNA sequence: TGCGCCAGCAGTATCAGCGGGAGACAAGAGACCCAGTACTTC.

The genes are TRBV5-4 and TRBJ2-2, with 7 positions matching TRBD2. The CDR3 runs to 13 residues. V dropped 10 bases and J dropped 4; count of bases not matched to a gene: 7. Germline CDR1 SGHNT, CDR2 YYREEE (reference sequence). The CDR3 nucleotides are TGTGCCGGGTTGCGGGAGTTCACCGGGGAGCTGTTTTTT. Protein product: CAGLREFTGELFF.